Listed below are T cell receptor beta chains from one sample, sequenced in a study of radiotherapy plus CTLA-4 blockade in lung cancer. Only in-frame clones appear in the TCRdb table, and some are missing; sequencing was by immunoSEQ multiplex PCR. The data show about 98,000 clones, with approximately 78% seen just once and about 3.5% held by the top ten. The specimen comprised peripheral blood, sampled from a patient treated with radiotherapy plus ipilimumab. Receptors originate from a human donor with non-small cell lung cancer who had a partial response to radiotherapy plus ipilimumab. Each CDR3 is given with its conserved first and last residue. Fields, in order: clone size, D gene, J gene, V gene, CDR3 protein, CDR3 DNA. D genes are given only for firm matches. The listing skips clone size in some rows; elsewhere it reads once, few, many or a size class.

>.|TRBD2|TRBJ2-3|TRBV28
CASSLYRGGQRWTDTQYF
TGTGCCAGCAGTTTATATCGGGGAGGGCAACGGTGGACAGATACGCAGTATTTT
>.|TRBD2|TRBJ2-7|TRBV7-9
CASSSGRAGANEQYF
TGTGCCAGCAGCTCCGGTAGGGCGGGAGCTAACGAGCAGTACTTC
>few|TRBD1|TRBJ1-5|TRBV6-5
CASRGTGGEQPQHF
TGTGCCAGCAGAGGGACAGGGGGCGAACAGCCCCAGCATTTT
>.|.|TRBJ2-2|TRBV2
CASSEQGELFF
TGTGCCAGCAGTGAGCAGGGGGAGCTGTTTTTT
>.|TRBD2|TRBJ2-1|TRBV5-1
CASSGLAEYNEQFF
TGCGCCAGCAGCGGACTAGCGGAGTACAATGAGCAGTTCTTC
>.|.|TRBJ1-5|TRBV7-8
CASSLSGRGEGQPQHF
TGTGCCAGCAGCTTATCGGGCAGGGGAGAGGGTCAGCCCCAGCATTTT
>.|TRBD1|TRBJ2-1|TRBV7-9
CASSLGQARVEQFF
TGTGCCAGCAGCTTGGGACAGGCAAGGGTTGAGCAGTTCTTC
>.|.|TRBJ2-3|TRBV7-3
CASRPSGSTDTQYF
TGTGCCAGCAGGCCCAGCGGGAGCACAGATACGCAGTATTTT
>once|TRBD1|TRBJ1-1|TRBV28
CASSQWDSEAFF
TGTGCCAGCAGTCAATGGGACAGTGAAGCTTTCTTT
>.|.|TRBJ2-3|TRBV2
CASSDQVDTQYF
TGTGCCAGCAGTGATCAGGTGGATACGCAGTATTTT
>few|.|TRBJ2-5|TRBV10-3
CASSEDRDQETQYF
TGTGCCAGCAGTGAAGACAGAGACCAAGAGACCCAGTACTTC
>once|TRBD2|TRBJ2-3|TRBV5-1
CASSSTSGTDTQYF
TGCGCCAGCAGCTCGACTAGCGGGACAGATACGCAGTATTTT
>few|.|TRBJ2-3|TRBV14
CASSPTTFGTDTQYF
TGTGCCAGCAGCCCGACAACTTTTGGCACAGATACGCAGTATTTT
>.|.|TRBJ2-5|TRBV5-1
CASSLQGTQETQYF
TGCGCCAGCAGCCTTCAGGGGACCCAAGAGACCCAGTACTTC
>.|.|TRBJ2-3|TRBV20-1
CSAPGGGTQYF
TGCAGTGCTCCAGGAGGCGGTACGCAGTATTTT
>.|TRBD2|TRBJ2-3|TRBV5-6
CASSYAGVRSTDTQYF
TGTGCCAGCAGCTACGCGGGAGTACGTAGCACAGATACGCAGTATTTT
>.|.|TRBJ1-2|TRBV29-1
CSVDSGYGYTF
TGCAGCGTTGATTCGGGATATGGCTACACCTTC
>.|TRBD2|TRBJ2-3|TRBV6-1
CAIRGGRDTDTQYF
TGTGCCATTCGGGGGGGGCGCGACACAGATACGCAGTATTTT
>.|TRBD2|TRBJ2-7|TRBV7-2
CASSLVLAGAYEQYF
TGTGCCAGCAGCTTAGTCCTAGCGGGAGCCTACGAGCAGTACTTC
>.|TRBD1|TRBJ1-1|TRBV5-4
CASSPGQGGHTEAFF
TGTGCCAGCAGCCCGGGACAGGGGGGACACACTGAAGCTTTCTTT
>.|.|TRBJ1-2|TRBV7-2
CASSSQNAQGGYTF
TGTGCCAGCAGCTCACAAAACGCACAGGGTGGCTACACCTTC
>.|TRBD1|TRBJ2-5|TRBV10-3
CAISEDRGDETQYF
TGTGCCATCAGTGAAGACAGGGGGGACGAGACCCAGTACTTC
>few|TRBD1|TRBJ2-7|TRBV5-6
CASSGDREAEQYF
TGTGCCAGCAGCGGGGACAGGGAAGCCGAGCAGTACTTC
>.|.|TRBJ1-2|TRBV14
CASSQERGLGYTF
TGTGCCAGCAGCCAAGAGCGAGGGCTCGGCTACACCTTC
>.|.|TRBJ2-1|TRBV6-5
CASSEVGVDTKQFF
TGTGCCAGCAGTGAAGTAGGAGTGGACACTAAACAGTTCTTC
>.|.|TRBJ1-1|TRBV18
CASSGRGTEAFF
TGTGCCAGCTCAGGACGGGGCACTGAAGCTTTCTTT
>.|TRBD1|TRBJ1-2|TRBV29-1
CSATGTGVLSGYTF
TGCAGCGCTACAGGGACAGGGGTGTTAAGCGGCTACACCTTC
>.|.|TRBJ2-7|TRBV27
CASSLKAAGDLLKQYF
TGTGCCAGCAGTTTAAAGGCCGCAGGGGACCTACTAAAGCAGTACTTC
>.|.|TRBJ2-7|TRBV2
CASSEWGPLITQYF
TGTGCCAGCAGTGAATGGGGGCCCCTGATAACCCAGTACTTC
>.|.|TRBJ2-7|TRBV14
CASSPVGNLYEQYF
TGTGCCAGCAGCCCGGTGGGCAATTTATACGAGCAGTACTTC
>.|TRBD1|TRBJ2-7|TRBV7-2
CASSLGGTGSSYEQYF
TGTGCCAGCAGCTTAGGTGGGACAGGGAGCTCCTACGAGCAGTACTTC
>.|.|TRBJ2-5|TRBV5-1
CASSLSGMVETQYF
TGCGCCAGCAGCTTGTCGGGTATGGTTGAGACCCAGTACTTC
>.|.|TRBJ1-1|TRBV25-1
CASSEYPGAEAFF
TGTGCCAGCAGTGAATATCCGGGGGCTGAAGCTTTCTTT
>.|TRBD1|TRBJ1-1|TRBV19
CASSINRGGTEAFF
TGTGCCAGTAGTATAAACAGGGGAGGCACTGAAGCTTTCTTT
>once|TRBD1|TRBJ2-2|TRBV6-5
CASRDSTGELFF
TGTGCCAGCCGGGACAGCACCGGGGAGCTGTTTTTT
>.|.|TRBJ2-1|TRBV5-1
CASSRVGGGVDEQFF
TGCGCCAGCAGTCGAGTGGGAGGAGGGGTCGATGAGCAGTTCTTC
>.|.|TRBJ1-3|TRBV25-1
CASSEYQGVGNTIYF
TGTGCCAGCAGTGAATATCAAGGGGTTGGAAACACCATATATTTT
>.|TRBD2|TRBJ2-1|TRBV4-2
CASSRRTSGTYNEQFF
TGTGCCAGCAGCCGCCGGACTAGCGGGACCTACAATGAGCAGTTCTTC
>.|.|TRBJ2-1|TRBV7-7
CAGSLGAARVNEQFF
TGTGCCGGCAGCTTAGGTGCGGCTCGGGTGAATGAGCAGTTCTTC
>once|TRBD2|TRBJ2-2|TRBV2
CASVGGIAGASRTGELFF
TGTGCCAGCGTGGGTGGGATAGCGGGGGCCTCCCGAACCGGGGAGCTGTTTTTT
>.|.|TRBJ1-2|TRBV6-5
CASSYNPPANYGYTF
TGTGCCAGCAGTTACAATCCCCCAGCTAACTATGGCTACACCTTC
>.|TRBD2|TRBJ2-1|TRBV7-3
CASSATSPSPQFF
TGTGCCAGCAGCGCGACTAGCCCTAGCCCCCAGTTCTTC
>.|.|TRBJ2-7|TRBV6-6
CASSYSRGPSYEQYF
TGTGCCAGCAGTTACTCAAGGGGCCCCTCCTACGAGCAGTACTTC